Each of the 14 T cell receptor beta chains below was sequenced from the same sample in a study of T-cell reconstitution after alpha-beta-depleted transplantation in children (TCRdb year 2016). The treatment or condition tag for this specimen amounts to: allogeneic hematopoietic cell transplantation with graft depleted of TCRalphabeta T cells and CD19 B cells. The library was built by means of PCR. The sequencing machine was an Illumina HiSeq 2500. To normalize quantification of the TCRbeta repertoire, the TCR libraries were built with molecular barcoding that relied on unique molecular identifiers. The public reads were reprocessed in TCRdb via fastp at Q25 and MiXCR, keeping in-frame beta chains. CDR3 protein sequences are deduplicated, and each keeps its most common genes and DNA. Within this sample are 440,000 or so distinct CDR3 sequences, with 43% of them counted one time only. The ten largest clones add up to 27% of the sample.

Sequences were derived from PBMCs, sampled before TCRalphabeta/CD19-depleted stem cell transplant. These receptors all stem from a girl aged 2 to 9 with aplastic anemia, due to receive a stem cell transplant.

CDR3 coding DNA: TGCAGCGTTGAAGGGGTGGCTGGGAACACTGAAGCTTTCTTT. Encoded protein: CSVEGVAGNTEAFF. The chain carries TRBV29-1 and TRBJ1-1, with D unclear. The CDR3 length is 14 residues. Germline V gene lookup returns CDR1 SQVTM and CDR2 ANQGSEA. V was trimmed by 1 base and J by 1 base, leaving 10 bases between them. Full variable domain (missing parts from reference TRBV29-1 and TRBJ1-1): SAVISQKPSRDICQRGTSLTIQCQVDSQVTMMFWYRQQPGQSLTLIATANQGSEATYESGFVIDKFPISRPNLTFSTLTVSNMSPEDSSIYLCSVEGVAGNTEAFFGQGTRLTVV.

The CDR3 loop is CASSALGTQPQHF. The CDR3 bases are TGTGCCAGCAGCGCCCTGGGCACTCAGCCCCAGCATTTT. This sequence joins TRBV5-6 and TRBJ1-5; D gene unclear. There are 13 residues in the CDR3. CDR1 is SGHDT and CDR2 is YYEEEE in the germline V gene. V lost 4 bases, J lost 6 bases, and 11 bases lay in between.

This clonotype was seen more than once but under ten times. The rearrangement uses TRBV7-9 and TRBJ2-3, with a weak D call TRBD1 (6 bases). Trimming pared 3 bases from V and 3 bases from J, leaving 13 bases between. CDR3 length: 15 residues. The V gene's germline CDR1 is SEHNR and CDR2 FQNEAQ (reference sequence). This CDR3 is CASSFTGGKTDTQYF. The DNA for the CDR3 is TGTGCCAGCAGCTTCACTGGGGGCAAAACAGATACGCAGTATTTT.

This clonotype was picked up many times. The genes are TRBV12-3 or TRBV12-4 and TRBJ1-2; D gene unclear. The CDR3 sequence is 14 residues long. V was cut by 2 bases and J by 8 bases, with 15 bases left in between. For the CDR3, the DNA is TGTGCCAGCAGTTTATCCCCGGGCGGTGGGGGCTACACCTTC. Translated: CASSLSPGGGGYTF.

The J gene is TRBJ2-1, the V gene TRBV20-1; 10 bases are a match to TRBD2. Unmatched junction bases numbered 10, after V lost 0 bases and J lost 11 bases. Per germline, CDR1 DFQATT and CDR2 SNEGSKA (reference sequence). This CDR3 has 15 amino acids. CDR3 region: CSARELSPAGGQQFF. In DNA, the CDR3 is TGCAGTGCTAGAGAGCTCAGCCCAGCGGGAGGGCAGCAGTTCTTC.

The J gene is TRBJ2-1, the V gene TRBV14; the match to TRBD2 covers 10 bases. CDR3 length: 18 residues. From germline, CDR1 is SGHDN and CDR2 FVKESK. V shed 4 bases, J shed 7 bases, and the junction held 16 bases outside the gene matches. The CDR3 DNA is TGTGCCAGCAGCCCACTGCTCCGGGCTAGCGGGAGAGTAAATGAGCAGTTCTTC. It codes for CASSPLLRASGRVNEQFF.

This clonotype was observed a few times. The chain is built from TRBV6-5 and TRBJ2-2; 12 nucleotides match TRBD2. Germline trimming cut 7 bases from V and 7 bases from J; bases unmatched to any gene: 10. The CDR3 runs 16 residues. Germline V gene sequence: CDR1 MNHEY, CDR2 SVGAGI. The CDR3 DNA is TGTGCCAGCACGGCCCTAGCGGGAGGGCGTGGCGGGGAGCTGTTTTTT. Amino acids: CASTALAGGRGGELFF.

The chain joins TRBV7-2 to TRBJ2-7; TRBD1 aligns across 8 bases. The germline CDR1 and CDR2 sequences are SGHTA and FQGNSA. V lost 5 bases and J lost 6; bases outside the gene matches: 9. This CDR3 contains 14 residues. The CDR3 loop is CASSRPDRASEQYF. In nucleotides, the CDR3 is TGTGCCAGCAGCCGGCCGGACAGGGCATCCGAGCAGTACTTC.

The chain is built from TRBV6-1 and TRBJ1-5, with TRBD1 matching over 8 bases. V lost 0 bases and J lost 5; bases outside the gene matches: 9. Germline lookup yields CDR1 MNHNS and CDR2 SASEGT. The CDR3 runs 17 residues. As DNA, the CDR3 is TGTGCCAGCAGTGAAGCGCTAGGACAGGGAACCTATCAGCCCCAGCATTTT. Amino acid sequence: CASSEALGQGTYQPQHF.

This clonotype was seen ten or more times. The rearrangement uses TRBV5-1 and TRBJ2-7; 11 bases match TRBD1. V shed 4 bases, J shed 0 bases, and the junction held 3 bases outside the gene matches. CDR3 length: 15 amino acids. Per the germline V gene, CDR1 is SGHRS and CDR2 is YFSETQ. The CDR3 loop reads CASSPGTGGSYEQYF. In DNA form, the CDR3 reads TGCGCCAGCAGCCCCGGGACAGGGGGCTCCTACGAGCAGTACTTC.

Here the CDR3 DNA reads TGTGCCAGCAGTTTAACGGGAAGCCCTCACAATGAGCAGTTCTTC. Translated: CASSLTGSPHNEQFF. The chain uses TRBV12-3 or TRBV12-4 and TRBJ2-1; D possibly corresponds to TRBD2 (5 bases). This CDR3 region has 15 residues. Deletions cut 2 bases from V and 5 bases from J, with 13 bases between.

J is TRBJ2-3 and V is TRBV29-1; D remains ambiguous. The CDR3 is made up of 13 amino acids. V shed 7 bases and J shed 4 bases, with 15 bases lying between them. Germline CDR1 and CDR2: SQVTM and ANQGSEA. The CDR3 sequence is CSEGGLPSDTQYF. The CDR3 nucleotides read TGCAGCGAGGGTGGGCTCCCCTCAGATACGCAGTATTTT.

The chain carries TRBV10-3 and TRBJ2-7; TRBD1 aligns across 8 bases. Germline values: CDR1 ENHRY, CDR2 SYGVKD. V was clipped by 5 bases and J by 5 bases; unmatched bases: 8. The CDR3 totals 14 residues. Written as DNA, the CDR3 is TGTGCCATCAGTCCATCGGACAGGGTCCACGAGCAGTACTTC. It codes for CAISPSDRVHEQYF.

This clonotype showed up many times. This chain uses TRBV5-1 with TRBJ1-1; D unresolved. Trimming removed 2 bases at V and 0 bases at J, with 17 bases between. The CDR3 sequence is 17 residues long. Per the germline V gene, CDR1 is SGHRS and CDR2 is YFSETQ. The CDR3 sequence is CASSFRDLTSMNTEAFF. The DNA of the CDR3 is TGCGCCAGCAGCTTTCGAGATTTAACGTCCATGAACACTGAAGCTTTCTTT.